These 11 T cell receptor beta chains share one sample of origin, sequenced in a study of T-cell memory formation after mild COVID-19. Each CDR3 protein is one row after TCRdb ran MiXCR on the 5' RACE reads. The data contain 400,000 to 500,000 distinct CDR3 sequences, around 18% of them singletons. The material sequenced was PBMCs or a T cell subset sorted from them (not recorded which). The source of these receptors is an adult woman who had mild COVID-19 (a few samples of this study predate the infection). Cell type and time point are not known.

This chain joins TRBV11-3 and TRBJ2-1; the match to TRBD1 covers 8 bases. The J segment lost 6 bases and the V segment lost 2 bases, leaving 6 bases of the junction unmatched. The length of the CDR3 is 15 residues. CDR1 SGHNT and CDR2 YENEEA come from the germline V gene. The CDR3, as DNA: TGTGCCAGCAGCTTACAGGGGGCTTATGGCAATGAGCAGTTCTTC. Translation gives CASSLQGAYGNEQFF.

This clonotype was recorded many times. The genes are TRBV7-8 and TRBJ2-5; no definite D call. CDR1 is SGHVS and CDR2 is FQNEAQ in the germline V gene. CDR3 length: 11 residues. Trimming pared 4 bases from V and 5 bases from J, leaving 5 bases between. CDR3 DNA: TGTGCCAGCAGCTACGCGGAGACCCAGTACTTC. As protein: CASSYAETQYF.

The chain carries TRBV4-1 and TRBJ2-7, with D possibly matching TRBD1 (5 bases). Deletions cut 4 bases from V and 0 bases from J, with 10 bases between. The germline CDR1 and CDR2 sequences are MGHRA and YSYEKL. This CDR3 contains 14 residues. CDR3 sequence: CASSLGQHSYEQYF. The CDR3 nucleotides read TGCGCCAGCAGCCTTGGACAACACTCCTACGAGCAGTACTTC.

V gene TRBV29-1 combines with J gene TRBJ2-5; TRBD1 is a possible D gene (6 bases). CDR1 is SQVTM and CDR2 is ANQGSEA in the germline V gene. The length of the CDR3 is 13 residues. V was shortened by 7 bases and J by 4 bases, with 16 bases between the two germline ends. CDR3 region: CSALTGWGETQYF. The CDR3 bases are TGCAGCGCCCTAACAGGGTGGGGAGAGACCCAGTACTTC.

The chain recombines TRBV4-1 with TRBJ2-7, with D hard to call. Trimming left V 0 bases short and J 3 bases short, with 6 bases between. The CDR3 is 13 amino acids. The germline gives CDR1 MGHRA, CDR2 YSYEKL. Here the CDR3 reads CASSQDGYYEQYF. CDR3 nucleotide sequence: TGCGCCAGCAGCCAAGACGGATACTACGAGCAGTACTTC.

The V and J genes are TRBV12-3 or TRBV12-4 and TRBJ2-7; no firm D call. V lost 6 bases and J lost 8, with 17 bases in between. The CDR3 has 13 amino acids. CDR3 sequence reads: CASRSLAATQQYF. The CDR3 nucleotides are TGTGCCAGCAGGTCCCTTGCGGCCACCCAGCAGTACTTC.

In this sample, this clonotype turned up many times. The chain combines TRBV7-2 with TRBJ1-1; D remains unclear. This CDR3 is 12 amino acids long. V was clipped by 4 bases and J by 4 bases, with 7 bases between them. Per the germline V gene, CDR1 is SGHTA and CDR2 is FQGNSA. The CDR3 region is CASSSRTTEAFF. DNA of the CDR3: TGTGCCAGCAGCTCCAGGACCACTGAAGCTTTCTTT.

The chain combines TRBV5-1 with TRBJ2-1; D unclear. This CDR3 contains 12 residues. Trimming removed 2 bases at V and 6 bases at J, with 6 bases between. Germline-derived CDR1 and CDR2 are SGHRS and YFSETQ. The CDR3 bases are TGCGCCAGCAGCTTTGTTAGCAATGAGCAGTTCTTC. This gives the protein CASSFVSNEQFF.

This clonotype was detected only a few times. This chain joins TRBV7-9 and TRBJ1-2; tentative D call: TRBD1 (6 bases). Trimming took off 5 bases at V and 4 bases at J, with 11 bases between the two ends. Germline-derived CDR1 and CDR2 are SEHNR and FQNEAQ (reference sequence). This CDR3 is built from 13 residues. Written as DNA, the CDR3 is TGTGCCAGCAGCACAGGACAGAGCTATGGCTACACCTTC. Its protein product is CASSTGQSYGYTF.

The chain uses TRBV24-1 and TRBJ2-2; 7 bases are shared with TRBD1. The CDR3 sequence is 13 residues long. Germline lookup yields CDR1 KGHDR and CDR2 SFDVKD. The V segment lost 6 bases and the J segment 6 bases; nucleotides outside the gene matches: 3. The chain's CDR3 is CATSKQGPGELFF. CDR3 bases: TGTGCCACCAGTAAACAGGGGCCCGGGGAGCTGTTTTTT.

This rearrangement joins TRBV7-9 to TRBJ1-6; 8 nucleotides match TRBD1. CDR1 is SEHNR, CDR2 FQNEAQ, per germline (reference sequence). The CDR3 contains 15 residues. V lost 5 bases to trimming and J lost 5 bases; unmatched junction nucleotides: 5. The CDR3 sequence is CASSAGQGDNSPLHF. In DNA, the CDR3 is TGTGCCAGCAGCGCCGGACAGGGAGATAATTCACCCCTCCACTTT.